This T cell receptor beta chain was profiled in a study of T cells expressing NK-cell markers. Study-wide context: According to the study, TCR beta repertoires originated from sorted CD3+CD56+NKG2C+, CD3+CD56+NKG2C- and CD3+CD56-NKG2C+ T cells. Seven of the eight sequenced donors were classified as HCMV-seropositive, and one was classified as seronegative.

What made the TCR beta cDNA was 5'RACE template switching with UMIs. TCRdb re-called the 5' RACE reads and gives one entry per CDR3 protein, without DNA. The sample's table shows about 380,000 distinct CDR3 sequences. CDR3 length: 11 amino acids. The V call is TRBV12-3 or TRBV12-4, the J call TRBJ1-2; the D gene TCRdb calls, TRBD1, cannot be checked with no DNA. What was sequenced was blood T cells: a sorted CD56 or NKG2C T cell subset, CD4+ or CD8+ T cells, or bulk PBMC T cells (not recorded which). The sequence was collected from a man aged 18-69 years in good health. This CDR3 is CASSNRVGYTF.